This TCR beta chain was documented in a study of T cell repertoires in cytomegalovirus infection. Across the study: CMV infection and matching HLA type were both indicated by public TCR beta signatures.

Germline CDR1 SGHRS, CDR2 YFSETQ. The CDR3 sequence is 15 residues long. V lost 1 base to trimming and J lost 2 bases, with 13 bases between them. Study-wide points: CMV-specific HLA-C-restricted TCR beta clonotypes dominated the ex vivo response.

TCRdb passed the reads through MiXCR, listing each CDR3 protein once. The sample consists of some 300,000 distinct CDR3 sequences, roughly 15% of them appearing once. This clonotype was counted many times. No antigen is known for it. The specimen was PBMCs. The sequence was collected from a human donor in good health (CMV status not recorded). Some clones in this sample may be carry-over from other donors' samples. This chain uses TRBV5-1 with TRBJ2-7, with D perhaps TRBD1 (6 bases). The CDR3 protein is CASSLYPTGAYEQYF. The CDR3 DNA is TGCGCCAGCAGCTTGTACCCGACAGGAGCCTACGAGCAGTACTTC.